The T cell receptor beta chain under discussion was sequenced for a study of cytomegalovirus exposure and HLA in healthy donors. Findings of the study overall: The authors listed 150 to 200 TCR beta chains as cytomegalovirus-associated. Exclusion applied to some V segments, including TRBV6-2 and TRBV6-3, as they were indistinguishable. Apart from CMV serostatus, no immune exposure information was available.

The PCR was carried out with 60 Vbeta primers and 13 Jbeta primers. Assay used: immunoSEQ multiplex PCR; TCRdb lists only in-frame clones, some missing. The sample consists of 150,000 to 160,000 clones, roughly 80% of them appearing once. CDR3 size: 13 residues. V was trimmed by 4 bases and J by 4 bases, leaving 12 bases between them. Per germline, CDR1 SGHDT and CDR2 YYEEEE. Remarks on this clone: Its antigen remains unidentified.

The sequenced sample was PBMCs. The receptor was isolated from a middle-aged woman in good health and CMV-seronegative. V usage is TRBV5-6 and J usage is TRBJ2-7; the D is unclear. CDR3 in amino acids: CASSQATAYEQYF. CDR3 in DNA: TGTGCCAGCAGCCAAGCCACAGCTTACGAGCAGTACTTC.